This TCR beta chain emerged from a study of T cell repertoires in cytomegalovirus infection. Study overall: A matching HLA type, together with CMV infection, was signaled by public TCR beta signatures.

This clonotype has only a few counts. Its antigen is still unknown. V shed 3 bases and J shed 5 bases, with 11 bases lying between them. CDR1 MDHEN and CDR2 SYDVKM come from the germline V gene. This CDR3 comprises 14 residues. TCRdb redid the calling of the reads with MiXCR, one entry per CDR3 protein. Found here are 740,000 or so distinct CDR3 sequences, roughly 36% of them singletons; the top ten hold under 3%. Study-wide findings and caveats: Cumulative public TCR beta family frequency identified carriers of CMV plus the relevant HLA. Clonotypes of TCR beta that were HLA-C-restricted and CMV-specific dominated the ex vivo response.

V and J are TRBV28 and TRBJ2-1; D remains unclear. Sequenced sample: PBMCs. The clonotype comes from a human donor in good health (CMV status not recorded). Some clones in this sample may be carry-over from other donors' samples. The CDR3 sequence: CASSFQVSHNEQFF. The CDR3 DNA reads TGTGCCAGCAGTTTCCAGGTGTCCCACAATGAGCAGTTCTTC.